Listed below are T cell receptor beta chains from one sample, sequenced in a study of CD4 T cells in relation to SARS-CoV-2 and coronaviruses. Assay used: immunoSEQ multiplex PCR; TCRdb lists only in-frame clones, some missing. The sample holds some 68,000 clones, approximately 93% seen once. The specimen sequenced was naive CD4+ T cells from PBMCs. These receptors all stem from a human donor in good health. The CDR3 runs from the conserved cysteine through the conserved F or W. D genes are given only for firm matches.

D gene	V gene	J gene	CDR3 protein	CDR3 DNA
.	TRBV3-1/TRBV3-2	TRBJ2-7	CASSQLHEQYF	TGTGCCAGCAGCCAGCTCCACGAGCAGTACTTC
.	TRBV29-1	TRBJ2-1	CSARKVYNEQFF	TGCAGCGCCAGGAAGGTCTACAATGAGCAGTTCTTC
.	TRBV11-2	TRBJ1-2	CASSLRLAARNYGYTF	TGTGCCAGCAGCCTTCGCTTAGCGGCCCGAAACTATGGCTACACCTTC
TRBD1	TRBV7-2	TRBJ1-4	CASSSGTGEEKLFF	TGTGCCAGCAGCTCCGGGACAGGCGAGGAAAAACTGTTTTTT
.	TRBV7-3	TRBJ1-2	CASSSPGGGYTF	TGTGCCAGCAGCTCCCCGGGAGGGGGCTACACCTTC
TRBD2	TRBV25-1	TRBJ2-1	CASRTTSGSYNEQFF	TGTGCCAGCAGGACGACTAGCGGATCCTACAATGAGCAGTTCTTC
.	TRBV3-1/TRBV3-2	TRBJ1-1	CASSQAIRAANTEAFF	TGTGCCAGCAGCCAAGCAATTCGGGCAGCCAACACTGAAGCTTTCTTT
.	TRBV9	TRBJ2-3	CASSPLPADDTQYF	TGTGCCAGCAGCCCCCTCCCCGCGGACGATACGCAGTATTTT
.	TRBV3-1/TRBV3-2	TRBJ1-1	CASSQVGRAGRDTEAFF	TGTGCCAGCAGCCAAGTTGGTAGGGCAGGGAGGGACACTGAAGCTTTCTTT
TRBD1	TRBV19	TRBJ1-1	CASSSPGQLNTEAFF	TGTGCCAGTAGTTCCCCGGGACAGTTGAACACTGAAGCTTTCTTT
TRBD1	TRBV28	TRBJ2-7	CASRFTPGQNYEQYF	TGTGCCAGCAGATTCACTCCGGGACAGAACTACGAGCAGTACTTC
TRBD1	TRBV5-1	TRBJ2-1	CASRLGTAYNEQFF	TGCGCCAGCAGGCTCGGGACAGCCTACAATGAGCAGTTCTTC
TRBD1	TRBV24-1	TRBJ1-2	CATSDAEGTGKGGYTF	TGTGCCACCAGTGACGCCGAAGGGACAGGGAAGGGCGGCTACACCTTC
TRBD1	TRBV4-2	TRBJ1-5	CASSQARGNRDSNHQPQHF	TGTGCCAGCAGCCAAGCACGCGGTAACCGGGACAGCAACCATCAGCCCCAGCATTTT
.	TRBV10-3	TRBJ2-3	CAIRPVSTDTQYF	TGTGCCATCAGACCGGTTAGCACAGATACGCAGTATTTT